This T cell receptor beta chain originates from a study of OX40 agonist ivuxolimab in advanced cancers. Findings and caveats of the study: At 0.1 to 3.0 mg/kg, clonal expansion of CD4+ and CD8+ blood T cells had occurred by week 6. Compared with CD4+, CD8+ T cells on average had more expanded clones.

Germline V gene data show CDR1 as SGHVS and CDR2 as FQNEAQ. The CDR3 sequence is 14 residues long. V was trimmed by 3 bases and J by 3 bases, leaving 11 bases between them. Sequencing was performed with immunoSEQ multiplex PCR; in TCRdb, only in-frame clones are kept and a portion is missing. This table holds approximately 79,000 clones, roughly 94% found once. To note about this clone: Its antigen is unknown.

The chain carries TRBV7-8 and TRBJ2-5; no definite D call. The source of this sequence is an adult with an advanced solid tumor such as melanoma, head and neck, liver or kidney cancer. The sample consisted of CD4+ or CD8+ T cells sorted from blood, taken in a trial of the OX40 agonist ivuxolimab. The CDR3 protein is CASSFLVDEETQYF. Written as DNA, the CDR3 is TGTGCCAGCAGCTTCTTGGTAGATGAAGAGACCCAGTACTTC.